This T cell receptor beta chain was identified in a study of identical twins. MiXCR, run by TCRdb on the 5' RACE reads, gives a single entry per CDR3 protein. The sample has about 730,000 distinct CDR3 sequences, 21% seen once; the top ten hold 4% to 4.5%. The CDR3 contains 12 residues. The V end was cut by 5 bases, the J end by 2 bases, with 9 bases between. The germline V gene encodes CDR1 DFQATT and CDR2 SNEGSKA (reference sequence). Every donor was a healthy Caucasian. In its sample, this clonotype was seen a few times. The same sample was also studied in work on T cells expressing NK-cell markers. According to that study: Six of the donors carried dominant NKG2C+ clonotypes that took up roughly 1.0-8% of their CD8+ T cells. The CD3+CD56-NKG2C+ fraction of a handful of donors was also led by these clonotypes.

This chain connects TRBV20-1 to TRBJ2-5; either TRBD1 or TRBD2 may fit D (5 bases each). Material: PBMCs. The receptor's source is a woman aged 18 to 35 in good health. The CDR3 DNA is TGCAGTGCTGGGGGTGCTCAAGAGACCCAGTACTTC. As protein: CSAGGAQETQYF.